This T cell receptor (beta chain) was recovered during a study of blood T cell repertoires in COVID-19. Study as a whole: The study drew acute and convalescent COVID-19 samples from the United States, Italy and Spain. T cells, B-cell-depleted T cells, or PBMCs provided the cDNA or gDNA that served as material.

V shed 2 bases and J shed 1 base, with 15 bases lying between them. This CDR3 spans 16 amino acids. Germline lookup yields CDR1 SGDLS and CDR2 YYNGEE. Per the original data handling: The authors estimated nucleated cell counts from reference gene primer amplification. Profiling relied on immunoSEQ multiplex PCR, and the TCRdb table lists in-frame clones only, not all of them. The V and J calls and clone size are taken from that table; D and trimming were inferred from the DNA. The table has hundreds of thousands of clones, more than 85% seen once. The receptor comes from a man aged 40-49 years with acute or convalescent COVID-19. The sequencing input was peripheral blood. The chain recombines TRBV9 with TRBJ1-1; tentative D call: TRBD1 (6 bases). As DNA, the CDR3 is TGTGCCAGCAGCGTCACAGGGAGTCCAGGGAACACTGAAGCTTTCTTT. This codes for CASSVTGSPGNTEAFF.